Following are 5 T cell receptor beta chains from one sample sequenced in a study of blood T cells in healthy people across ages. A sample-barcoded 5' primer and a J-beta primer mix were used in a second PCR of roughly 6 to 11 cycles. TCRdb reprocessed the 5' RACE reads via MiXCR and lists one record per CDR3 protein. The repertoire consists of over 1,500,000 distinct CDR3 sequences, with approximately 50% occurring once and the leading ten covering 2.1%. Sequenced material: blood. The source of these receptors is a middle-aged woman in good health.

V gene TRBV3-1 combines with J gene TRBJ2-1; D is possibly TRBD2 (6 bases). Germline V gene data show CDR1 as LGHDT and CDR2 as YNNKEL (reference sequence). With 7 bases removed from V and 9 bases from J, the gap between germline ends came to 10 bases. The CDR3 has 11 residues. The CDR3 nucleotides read TGTGCCAGCACTGGGGGGAGTGAGCAGTTCTTC. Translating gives CASTGGSEQFF.

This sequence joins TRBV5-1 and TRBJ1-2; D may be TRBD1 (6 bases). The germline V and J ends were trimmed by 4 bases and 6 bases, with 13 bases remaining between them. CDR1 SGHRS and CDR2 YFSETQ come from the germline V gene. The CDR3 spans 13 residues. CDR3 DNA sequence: TGCGCCAGCAGCCAAGATACAGGGCATGGCTACACCTTC. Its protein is CASSQDTGHGYTF.

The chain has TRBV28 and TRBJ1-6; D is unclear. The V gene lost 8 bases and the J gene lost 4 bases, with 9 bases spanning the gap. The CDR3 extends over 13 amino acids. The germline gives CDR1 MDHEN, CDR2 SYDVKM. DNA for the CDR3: TGTGCCAGCGATGGGAATTATAATTCACCCCTCCACTTT. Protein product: CASDGNYNSPLHF.

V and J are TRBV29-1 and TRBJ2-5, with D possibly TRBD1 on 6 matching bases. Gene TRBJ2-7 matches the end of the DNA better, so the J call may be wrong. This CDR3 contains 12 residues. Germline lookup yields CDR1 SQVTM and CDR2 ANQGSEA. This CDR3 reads CSVRDIRHEQYF. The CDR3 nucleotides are TGCAGCGTGAGGGACATTCGCCACGAGCAGTACTTC.

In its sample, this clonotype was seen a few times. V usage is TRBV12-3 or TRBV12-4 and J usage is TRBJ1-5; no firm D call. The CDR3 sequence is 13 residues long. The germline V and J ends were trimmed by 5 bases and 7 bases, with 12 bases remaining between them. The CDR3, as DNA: TGTGCCAGCAGTATTTCTTTGGGGCAGCCCCAGCATTTT. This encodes CASSISLGQPQHF.